The 21 T cell receptor beta chains below were found in one sample sequenced in a study of control samples from healthy donors and cancer patients. TCRdb's copy holds only in-frame clones and misses some; the assay was immunoSEQ multiplex PCR. The sample lists 350,000 to 450,000 clones, 80% to 95% seen once, with more than 6% in the top ten. The specimen sequenced was PBMCs. These receptors all come from a man in his forties with head and neck cancer.

This chain links TRBV20-1 with TRBJ1-1; 8 bases are shared with TRBD1. The CDR3 runs 14 residues. In germline, CDR1 is DFQATT, CDR2 SNEGSKA (reference sequence). With V trimmed by 3 bases and J by 4 bases, 7 bases remained unmatched. The DNA for the CDR3 is TGCAGTGCTAGTCCCTACAGGGGGAGCACTGAAGCTTTCTTT. This encodes CSASPYRGSTEAFF.

The chain couples TRBV28 to TRBJ2-3; D is uncertain. This CDR3 comprises 12 residues. The germline CDR1 and CDR2 sequences are MDHEN and SYDVKM. The germline V and J ends were trimmed by 6 bases and 3 bases, with 7 bases remaining between them. The CDR3 protein is CASSPRTDTQYF. The CDR3 DNA follows: TGTGCCAGCAGCCCGAGAACAGATACGCAGTATTTT.

The rearrangement joins TRBV11-2 to TRBJ2-1, with D tentatively TRBD1 or TRBD2 (5 bases each). The germline gives CDR1 SGHAT, CDR2 FQNNGV. V lost 2 bases to trimming and J lost 6 bases, with 17 bases between them. The CDR3 is 16 residues long. The CDR3: CASSLRAEGTGNEQFF. In DNA, the CDR3 is TGTGCCAGCAGCTTAAGGGCCGAAGGGACCGGCAATGAGCAGTTCTTC.

The CDR3 protein is CASSTGEPYEQYF. CDR3 bases: TGTGCCAGCTCGACAGGGGAACCCTACGAGCAGTACTTC. The chain uses TRBV27 and TRBJ2-7; TRBD1 matches at 8 bases. The CDR3 is made up of 13 amino acids. Germline V lookup: CDR1 MNHEY, CDR2 SMNVEV (reference sequence). Losses at the gene ends were 8 bases for V and 2 bases for J; bases not matched to a gene: 5.

The chain uses TRBV7-2 and TRBJ2-3; 8 bases align to TRBD2. Germline lookup yields CDR1 SGHTA and CDR2 FQGNSA. This CDR3 has 15 amino acids. The V segment lost 6 bases and the J segment 0 bases; nucleotides outside the gene matches: 5. The CDR3 loop is CASSTASGSTDTQYF. CDR3 DNA sequence: TGTGCCAGCAGTACGGCTAGCGGGAGCACAGATACGCAGTATTTT.

The chain employs TRBV6-5 and TRBJ1-2; TRBD1 matches at 7 bases. The CDR3 has 14 residues. In germline, CDR1 is MNHEY, CDR2 SVGAGI. The V and J ends lost 0 bases and 8 bases, in that order; junction bases with no gene match: 6. This CDR3 reads CASSYSQGVVGYTF. CDR3 sequence (DNA): TGTGCCAGCAGTTACTCGCAGGGGGTTGTGGGCTACACCTTC.

This clone occurred a few times. The chain combines TRBV6-5 with TRBJ2-1; D possibly corresponds to TRBD1 (6 bases). The CDR3 sequence is 15 residues long. With 6 bases removed from V and 4 bases from J, the gap between germline ends came to 16 bases. Germline CDR1 is MNHEY and CDR2 is SVGAGI. Here the CDR3 DNA reads TGTGCCAGCAGGAATACTAGGGGGTCGTACAATGAGCAGTTCTTC. Translated: CASRNTRGSYNEQFF.

This clone was found a few times. This chain connects TRBV4-1 to TRBJ2-7; TRBD1 agrees at 8 bases. The junction had 4 bases not matched to a gene; V was cut back by 3 bases and J by 0 bases. The CDR3 has 15 amino acids. Germline loops: CDR1 MGHRA, CDR2 YSYEKL. In DNA, the CDR3 is TGCGCCAGCAGCCACCCGGGACAGGCCTCCTACGAGCAGTACTTC. It encodes CASSHPGQASYEQYF.

For this clone: A read error may account for a junction end that differs from germline. This rearrangement joins TRBV28 to TRBJ1-2; D is perhaps TRBD1 (5 bases). Germline loops: CDR1 MDHEN, CDR2 SYDVKM. There are 13 residues in the CDR3. In nucleotides, the CDR3 is TGTGCCAGCAGTTTATATGGGGTCAGGGTGTATTTGTTC. The encoded protein is CASSLYGVRVYLF.

This rearrangement joins TRBV27 to TRBJ2-1; 11 bases line up with TRBD2. CDR1 and CDR2 from the germline V gene are MNHEY and SMNVEV (reference sequence). The CDR3 consists of 16 residues. With V trimmed by 5 bases and J by 6 bases, 9 bases remained unmatched. The CDR3 region is CASSPRLAGHINEQFF. The DNA for the CDR3 is TGTGCCAGCAGTCCCCGACTAGCGGGACATATCAATGAGCAGTTCTTC.

This clone came up once. V usage is TRBV4-1 and J usage is TRBJ2-1; 7 bases align to TRBD1. The CDR3 spans 14 residues. Losses at the gene ends were 4 bases for V and 8 bases for J; bases not matched to a gene: 8. Per the germline V gene, CDR1 is MGHRA and CDR2 is YSYEKL. The CDR3: CASSLGQLVDEQFF. The CDR3 bases are TGCGCCAGCAGCCTGGGACAGCTCGTCGATGAGCAGTTCTTC.

This chain uses TRBV28 with TRBJ1-1; possible D gene TRBD1, 6 bases. In germline, CDR1 is MDHEN, CDR2 SYDVKM. Trimming stripped 0 bases from V and 3 bases from J, with 11 bases between. This CDR3 is 15 amino acids long. DNA for the CDR3: TGTGCCAGCAGTTTATGGGGAGAGGGGGACACTGAAGCTTTCTTT. The encoded protein is CASSLWGEGDTEAFF.

This chain uses TRBV29-1 with TRBJ2-7, with D perhaps being TRBD1 or TRBD2 (5 bases each). The CDR3 sequence is 12 residues long. Trimming removed 7 bases from V and 2 bases from J, with 12 bases in between. The germline CDR1 and CDR2 sequences are SQVTM and ANQGSEA. The CDR3 sequence is CSGIGAPYEQYF. As DNA, the CDR3 is TGCAGCGGAATCGGGGCTCCCTACGAGCAGTACTTC.

A note on this clone: Other DNA sequences within the sample encode an identical CDR3. The V call is TRBV12-3 or TRBV12-4, the J call TRBJ2-5; D unclear. The germline V and J ends were trimmed by 1 base and 1 base, with 4 bases remaining between them. The CDR3 consists of 13 residues. In DNA form, the CDR3 reads TGTGCCAGCAGTTTAGGAGTCCAAGAGACCCAGTACTTC. It encodes CASSLGVQETQYF.

The chain is built from TRBV6-2 or TRBV6-3 and TRBJ2-3; TRBD2 agrees at 8 bases. Losses at the gene ends were 5 bases for V and 1 base for J; bases not matched to a gene: 5. The CDR3 is 15 residues long. Looked up from germline, CDR1 is MNHEY and CDR2 is SVGEGT. The CDR3 here is CASSRNSGGTDTQYF. The DNA of the CDR3 is TGTGCCAGCAGTCGCAATAGCGGGGGCACAGATACGCAGTATTTT.

This rearrangement joins TRBV3-1 (or the pseudogene TRBV3-2) to TRBJ1-4; D might be TRBD1 (6 bases). Germline CDR1 LGHDT, CDR2 YNNKEL (reference sequence). V was cut by 4 bases and J by 5 bases, with 14 bases left in between. The CDR3 spans 15 residues. CDR3 nucleotides: TGTGCCAGCAGCCCCGAGGGGACAAGCAATGAAAAACTGTTTTTT. Its translation is CASSPEGTSNEKLFF.

This chain connects TRBV12-5 to TRBJ2-7; TRBD1 matches at 10 bases. Germline lookup yields CDR1 LGHNT and CDR2 FRNRAP. This CDR3 has 15 residues. With V trimmed by 5 bases and J by 1 base, 5 bases remained unmatched. The CDR3 nucleotides are TGTGCTAGTGGTGGGGACAGGGGACTATCCTACGAGCAGTACTTC. Amino acid sequence: CASGGDRGLSYEQYF.

The chain is built from TRBV5-1 and TRBJ2-3, with 8 bases that match TRBD2. The CDR3 is 15 amino acids. Germline CDR1 SGHRS, CDR2 YFSETQ. With 0 bases clipped from V and 2 bases from J, the junction kept 2 bases outside the gene matches. The CDR3 bases are TGCGCCAGCAGCTTGGGCGGGAGGTCCACAGATACGCAGTATTTT. This encodes CASSLGGRSTDTQYF.

V gene TRBV7-9 combines with J gene TRBJ2-3; D possibly corresponds to TRBD2 (5 bases). Germline V gene lookup returns CDR1 SEHNR and CDR2 FQNEAQ (reference sequence). The CDR3 runs to 17 residues. Trimming cost V 1 base and J 4 bases, with 18 bases left between them. The CDR3 here is CASSLGSRGPHSDTQYF. The CDR3, as DNA: TGTGCCAGCAGCTTAGGTTCACGGGGTCCTCATTCAGATACGCAGTATTTT.

V gene TRBV3-1 (or the pseudogene TRBV3-2) combines with J gene TRBJ1-1; 7 nucleotides line up with TRBD1. This CDR3 is 12 amino acids long. Germline CDR1 reads LGHDT; CDR2 reads YNNKEL (reference sequence). Losses at the gene ends were 4 bases for V and 8 bases for J; bases not matched to a gene: 4. The DNA for the CDR3 is TGTGCCAGCAGCCGGGGGGACAGAGAAGCTTTCTTT. The encoded protein is CASSRGDREAFF.

The V call is TRBV29-1, the J call TRBJ2-5; possibly TRBD1 for D (6 bases). Trimming cost V 3 bases and J 6 bases, with 20 bases left between them. The CDR3 consists of 15 residues. The germline CDR1 and CDR2 sequences are SQVTM and ANQGSEA. The CDR3 DNA is TGCAGCGTTGAGGGGTCTTTTTCAGGGGATCAGACCCAGTACTTC. It specifies CSVEGSFSGDQTQYF.